The sequence of this TCR beta chain was determined in a study of shared T cell receptors in the human thymus. The V gene lost 6 bases and the J gene lost 10 bases, with 12 bases spanning the gap. Germline V lookup: CDR1 MDHEN, CDR2 SYDVKM. CDR3 size: 12 residues. Sequencing used immunoSEQ multiplex PCR; TCRdb keeps in-frame clones, though not all of them. This sample has hundreds of thousands of clones, with about 90% found just once. This clone was detected only a few times. The sample also formed part of further work on human thymus T cells. In that study: Finnish infants who were healthy and having corrective surgery for congenital heart defects made up the donors. Corrective heart surgery yielded resections, and these provided the thymus tissue. Thymic and blood repertoires seemed to favor certain V and J genes. Highly overlapping thymic repertoires among unrelated individuals were reported in related research.

Sequences were obtained from thymocytes. The genes are TRBV28 and TRBJ1-4, with D possibly matching TRBD1 (6 bases). The TCR comes from a boy in the first two years of life with a congenital heart defect. The CDR3 DNA is TGTGCCAGCAGCGCACAGGGTGGAAAACTGTTTTTT. It specifies CASSAQGGKLFF.